This T cell receptor (beta chain) was recovered during a study of graft-versus-host responses after intestinal transplantation. This clone is a singleton in its sample. What it binds is not known. The CDR3 runs 15 residues. Germline V CDR1 and CDR2: MGHRA, YSYEKL. Losses at the gene ends were 4 bases for V and 5 bases for J; bases not matched to a gene: 9. TCRdb's table, derived via immunoSEQ multiplex PCR, lists solely in-frame clones and lacks some. Of tens of thousands of clones in the sample, roughly 91% are singletons; the top ten hold around 1.1%. V is TRBV4-1 and J is TRBJ2-7, with TRBD1 matching 9 bases. Specimen: unstimulated CD8+ T cells sorted from spleen or lymph node cells, collected before transplant. The sequence derives from a human donor who was the organ donor for an intestinal transplant. The CDR3 is CASSPTGTGRNEQYF. Written as DNA, the CDR3 is TGCGCCAGCAGCCCGACCGGGACAGGGAGGAACGAGCAGTACTTC.